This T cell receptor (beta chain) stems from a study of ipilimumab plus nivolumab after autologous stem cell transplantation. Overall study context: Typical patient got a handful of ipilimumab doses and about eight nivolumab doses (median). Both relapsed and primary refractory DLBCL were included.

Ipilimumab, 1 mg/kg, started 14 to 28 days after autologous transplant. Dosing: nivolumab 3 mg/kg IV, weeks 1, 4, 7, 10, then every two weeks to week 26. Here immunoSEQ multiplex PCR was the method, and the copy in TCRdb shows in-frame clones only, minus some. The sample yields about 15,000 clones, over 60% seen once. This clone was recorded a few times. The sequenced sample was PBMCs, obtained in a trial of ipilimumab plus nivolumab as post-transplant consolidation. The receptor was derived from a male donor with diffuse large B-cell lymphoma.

The CDR3 DNA reads as TGTGCCAGCAGGCCAACTAGCTATCACACCGGGGAGCTGTTTTTT. Its translation is CASRPTSYHTGELFF. The chain uses TRBV6-5 and TRBJ2-2; a possible D gene is TRBD2 (6 bases). The CDR3 is made up of 15 amino acids. V was shortened by 6 bases and J by 3 bases, with 14 bases between the two germline ends. Per the germline V gene, CDR1 is MNHEY and CDR2 is SVGAGI.